The 30 T cell receptor beta chains listed next were all sequenced from one sample in a study of patients and donors after allogeneic stem cell transplantation. Via MiXCR, TCRdb re-called the RT-PCR reads, giving one row per CDR3 protein. The sample gives 200,000 to 250,000 distinct CDR3 sequences, around 14% of which show up once; about 9.9% is in the top ten. Sequencing used blood, either unsorted or a sorted T cell fraction (not recorded which). The receptors stem from a human donor who was either an allogeneic HSCT recipient or a stem cell or donor lymphocyte infusion donor (not recorded which). It is not recorded whose cells these are; they may come from a transplant donor.

Written as DNA, the CDR3 is TGTGCCAGCAGCAAAGAGAGGGCAGGGGGACTTCCCCGGGGCAGCACAGATACGCAGTATTTT. Encoded protein: CASSKERAGGLPRGSTDTQYF. V is TRBV21-1 and J is TRBJ2-3; TRBD1 is the table's D call and was not checked against the DNA. TRBV21-1 corresponds to a pseudogene. CDR3 length equals 21 residues.

This clonotype was counted at least ten times. V is TRBV20-1 and J is TRBJ1-1; D possibly corresponds to TRBD1 (5 bases). The V gene lost 6 bases and the J gene lost 2 bases, with 13 bases spanning the gap. The CDR3 sequence is 13 residues long. From germline, CDR1 is DFQATT and CDR2 SNEGSKA (reference sequence). CDR3 nucleotides: TGCAGTGCGGGGCCGGGACTTAACACTGAAGCTTTCTTT. Translating gives CSAGPGLNTEAFF.

The V gene is TRBV14, the J gene TRBJ2-1; 10 positions agree with TRBD1. Per the germline V gene, CDR1 is SGHDN and CDR2 is FVKESK. The CDR3 length is 16 residues. V trimming: 4 bases; J trimming: 7 bases; junction bases outside the gene matches: 10. The CDR3 region is CASSPRTGGRSNEQFF. The CDR3 region has the DNA TGTGCCAGCAGCCCTCGGACAGGGGGGAGGAGTAATGAGCAGTTCTTC.

The chain couples TRBV2 to TRBJ2-7, with TRBD2 identical over 9 bases. From germline, CDR1 is SNHLY and CDR2 FYNNEI. This CDR3 comprises 13 residues. V trimming: 4 bases; J trimming: 6 bases; junction bases outside the gene matches: 4. DNA of the CDR3: TGTGCCAGCAGTGGAGCGGGAGGTACCGAGCAGTACTTC. It is translated as CASSGAGGTEQYF.

This clonotype was observed at least ten times. V usage is TRBV20-1 and J usage is TRBJ1-2, with 7 bases lining up with TRBD1. Trimming took 5 bases from V and 4 from J; bases not matched to a gene: 7. Germline CDR1 reads DFQATT; CDR2 reads SNEGSKA (reference sequence). The CDR3 sequence is 13 residues long. The CDR3 region is CSAFTGDSYGYTF. In DNA, the CDR3 is TGCAGTGCTTTTACAGGGGATTCCTATGGCTACACCTTC.

This clonotype has only a few counts. The J gene is TRBJ2-3, the V gene TRBV5-5; weak D call: TRBD2 (6 bases). V was shortened by 3 bases and J by 3 bases, with 17 bases between the two germline ends. Germline V gene sequence: CDR1 SGHKS, CDR2 YYEKEE (reference sequence). This CDR3 is 16 amino acids long. CDR3 amino acids: CASSSQGGMVTDTQYF. CDR3 coding DNA: TGTGCCAGCAGCTCTCAAGGAGGGATGGTTACAGATACGCAGTATTTT.

This clonotype appeared many times. V is TRBV29-1 and J is TRBJ2-2; 11 bases fit TRBD2. The CDR3 runs 13 residues. Per the germline V gene, CDR1 is SQVTM and CDR2 is ANQGSEA. The V gene end was trimmed by 6 bases and the J gene end by 6 bases; junction bases not matched to a gene: 3. The CDR3 DNA sequence: TGCAGCGTCGATAGCGGGAGGGCCGGGGAGCTGTTTTTT. Translated, it gives CSVDSGRAGELFF.

This clonotype was seen a few times. The genes are TRBV20-1 and TRBJ1-1; D ambiguous. The ends were cut back, 2 bases at V and 3 bases at J, with 19 bases in the middle. The length of the CDR3 is 16 residues. CDR1 and CDR2 (germline): DFQATT, SNEGSKA (reference sequence). The CDR3 is CSARPATGKADTEAFF. DNA of the CDR3: TGCAGTGCTAGACCCGCTACGGGAAAAGCGGACACTGAAGCTTTCTTT.

This clonotype was picked up many times. The rearrangement joins TRBV6-5 to TRBJ2-2; tentative D call: TRBD2 (6 bases). This CDR3 spans 14 amino acids. The V gene's germline CDR1 is MNHEY and CDR2 SVGAGI. V dropped 3 bases and J dropped 5 bases, with 10 bases sitting between them. In DNA, the CDR3 is TGTGCCAGCAGTTATATGGGGGGAACCGGGGAGCTGTTTTTT. It codes for CASSYMGGTGELFF.

In this sample, this clonotype turned up many times. The V gene is TRBV4-3, the J gene TRBJ1-1, with a tentative D call TRBD1 (6 bases). V lost 0 bases and J lost 1, with 12 bases in between. CDR3 length: 16 residues. Germline lookup yields CDR1 LGHNA and CDR2 YSLEER. The CDR3 DNA reads as TGCGCCAGCAGCCAAGAACCCTCCAGGGGGAACACTGAAGCTTTCTTT. Its protein product is CASSQEPSRGNTEAFF.

This clonotype came up a few times. V is TRBV15 and J is TRBJ2-5; D is possibly TRBD1 (6 bases). Germline V lookup: CDR1 LNHNV, CDR2 YYDKDF (reference sequence). The CDR3 has 13 amino acids. Trimming left V 1 base short and J 5 bases short, with 8 bases between. The CDR3 sequence is CATSRGRGETQYF. The DNA of the CDR3 is TGTGCCACCAGCAGAGGCAGGGGTGAGACCCAGTACTTC.

This clonotype was seen only a few times. J is TRBJ2-5 and V is TRBV27; a possible D gene is TRBD1 (5 bases). CDR3 size: 16 residues. Germline loops: CDR1 MNHEY, CDR2 SMNVEV (reference sequence). Trimming pared 8 bases from V and 5 bases from J, leaving 24 bases between. CDR3 sequence: CASRFTRTSRKETQYF. The CDR3 DNA is TGTGCCAGCCGCTTCACTCGGACAAGCCGTAAGGAGACCCAGTACTTC.

The genes are TRBV20-1 and TRBJ1-2; D perhaps matches TRBD1 (6 bases). In germline, CDR1 is DFQATT, CDR2 SNEGSKA (reference sequence). This CDR3 is 13 amino acids long. CDR3 region: CSEGGGLSYGYTF. DNA of the CDR3: TGCAGCGAAGGGGGAGGTCTCTCCTATGGCTACACCTTC.

This clonotype was picked up many times. V and J are TRBV7-2 and TRBJ1-1; no definite D call. This CDR3 spans 15 amino acids. V was shortened by 5 bases and J by 1 base, with 14 bases between the two germline ends. Germline CDR1 and CDR2: SGHTA and FQGNSA. DNA of the CDR3: TGTGCCAGCAGCGAACCCCCCCGACAGAACACTGAAGCTTTCTTT. Protein sequence: CASSEPPRQNTEAFF.

For the CDR3, the DNA is TGTGCCAGCAGCGCAAGCGGGGGGGATACATCGAAGCAGTACTTC. It specifies CASSASGGDTSKQYF. J is TRBJ2-7 and V is TRBV11-2, with TRBD2 matching 10 bases. There are 15 residues in the CDR3. V gave up 5 bases and J gave up 8 bases; unmatched junction bases: 12. Germline V gives CDR1 SGHAT, CDR2 FQNNGV.

This clonotype was detected only a few times. The CDR3 DNA is TGCAGCGCCCAACAGGGGGGCGAGCAGTACTTC. Encoded protein: CSAQQGGEQYF. The chain has TRBV29-1 and TRBJ2-7, with 8 positions matching TRBD1. The CDR3 is made up of 11 amino acids. The germline CDR1 and CDR2 sequences are SQVTM and ANQGSEA. Losses at the gene ends were 7 bases for V and 6 bases for J; bases not matched to a gene: 5.

The J gene is TRBJ2-2, the V gene TRBV20-1; the match to TRBD1 covers 9 bases. J was trimmed by 2 bases and V by 1 base; bases with no gene match: 11. The CDR3 extends over 18 amino acids. CDR1 DFQATT and CDR2 SNEGSKA come from the germline V gene (reference sequence). CDR3 protein: CSARAMGQGYSNTGELFF. The CDR3 coding sequence is TGCAGTGCTAGAGCCATGGGACAGGGTTACAGTAACACCGGGGAGCTGTTTTTT.

This clonotype was seen a handful of times. This chain's CDR3 is CASSLDGRAGETQYF. CDR3 nucleotides: TGTGCCAGCAGCTTAGACGGGAGGGCCGGGGAGACCCAGTACTTC. This rearrangement joins TRBV7-2 to TRBJ2-5, with TRBD2 identical over 8 bases. V shed 1 base, J shed 5 bases, and the junction held 6 bases outside the gene matches. The CDR3 loop spans 15 amino acids. Germline lookup yields CDR1 SGHTA and CDR2 FQGNSA. Full variable domain (remainder filled in from reference TRBV7-2 and TRBJ2-5): GAGVSQSPSNKVTEKGKDVELRCDPISGHTALYWYRQSLGQGLEFLIYFQGNSAPDKSGLPSDRFSAERTGGSVSTLTIQRTQQEDSAVYLCASSLDGRAGETQYFGPGTRLLVL.

The rearrangement uses TRBV7-2 and TRBJ1-5; 10 bases are a match to TRBD1. The junction had 9 bases not matched to a gene; V was cut back by 1 base and J by 6 bases. This CDR3 has 17 residues. Germline V CDR1 and CDR2: SGHTA, FQGNSA. The CDR3 loop is CASSLVIGDRGTQPQHF. The CDR3 nucleotides are TGTGCCAGCAGCTTAGTCATAGGGGACAGGGGAACTCAGCCCCAGCATTTT. The whole variable domain, remainder taken from reference TRBV7-2 and TRBJ1-5, is GAGVSQSPSNKVTEKGKDVELRCDPISGHTALYWYRQSLGQGLEFLIYFQGNSAPDKSGLPSDRFSAERTGGSVSTLTIQRTQQEDSAVYLCASSLVIGDRGTQPQHFGDGTRLSIL.

This clonotype was observed many times. The rearrangement links TRBV5-6 to TRBJ1-6, with 11 bases that match TRBD1. Trimming at V came to 0 bases and at J to 9 bases, leaving 2 bases not matched to a gene. The germline gives CDR1 SGHDT, CDR2 YYEEEE. The CDR3 extends over 15 amino acids. Here the CDR3 DNA reads TGTGCCAGCAGCTTGGTGGACAGGGGGCTTTCACCCCTCCACTTT. It yields the protein CASSLVDRGLSPLHF.

The sample holds a few counts of this clonotype. The chain couples TRBV3-1 to TRBJ2-3; TRBD1 agrees at 9 bases. Trimming removed 6 bases from V and 4 bases from J; junction bases left unmatched: 8. CDR3 length: 15 residues. CDR1 LGHDT and CDR2 YNNKEL come from the germline V gene (reference sequence). The CDR3 loop reads CASSWDRAAADTQYF. The CDR3 nucleotides read TGTGCCAGCAGTTGGGACAGGGCAGCTGCAGATACGCAGTATTTT.

V and J are TRBV7-8 and TRBJ2-2; possibly TRBD1 for D (5 bases). The CDR3 contains 17 residues. Deletions cut 5 bases from V and 3 bases from J, with 19 bases between. Per germline, CDR1 SGHVS and CDR2 FQNEAQ. The CDR3 coding sequence is TGTGCCAGCAGCCCACCGTCCGGCCTAGGGGACACCGGGGAGCTGTTTTTT. Protein sequence: CASSPPSGLGDTGELFF.

J is TRBJ1-1 and V is TRBV5-1; 10 bases line up with TRBD1. Per the germline V gene, CDR1 is SGHRS and CDR2 is YFSETQ. After removal of 1 base from V and 6 bases from J, the junction contained 3 bases not matched to a gene. The CDR3 length is 14 residues. CDR3 DNA: TGCGCCAGCAGCTTGATCGGACAGGGGGCTGAAGCTTTCTTT. It codes for CASSLIGQGAEAFF.

The sample holds many counts of this clonotype. The V gene is TRBV3-1, the J gene TRBJ1-5, with D hard to call. The V and J ends lost 0 bases and 9 bases respectively, with 12 bases between them. This CDR3 spans 14 amino acids. Germline CDR1 reads LGHDT; CDR2 reads YNNKEL (reference sequence). CDR3 coding DNA: TGTGCCAGCAGCCAAGATTATACGGCCCGGCCCCAGCATTTT. As protein: CASSQDYTARPQHF.

This clonotype was seen a few times. The chain carries TRBV6-1 and TRBJ1-3, with D possibly TRBD1 on 6 matching bases. The CDR3 contains 15 residues. Looked up from germline, CDR1 is MNHNS and CDR2 is SASEGT. Trimming took off 2 bases at V and 2 bases at J, with 10 bases between the two ends. CDR3 nucleotide sequence: TGTGCCAGCAGTGAACTCAACAGGGCTGGAAACACCATATATTTT. Protein: CASSELNRAGNTIYF.

V gene TRBV5-1 combines with J gene TRBJ1-2; 9 bases align to TRBD1. This CDR3 is 15 amino acids long. V was pared by 0 bases and J by 4 bases, with 4 bases of the junction left unmatched. The germline CDR1 and CDR2 sequences are SGHRS and YFSETQ. Written as DNA, the CDR3 is TGCGCCAGCAGCTTGGTACAGGGGGCCGGCTATGGCTACACCTTC. Translated, it gives CASSLVQGAGYGYTF.

The V call is TRBV28, the J call TRBJ2-5; D could derive from TRBD1 or TRBD2 (6 bases each). The CDR3 is 14 amino acids. The germline V and J ends were trimmed by 5 bases and 1 base, with 11 bases remaining between them. The V gene's germline CDR1 is MDHEN and CDR2 SYDVKM. Written as DNA, the CDR3 is TGTGCCAGCAGTCTAGGGGGGCTCCAAGAGACCCAGTACTTC. Its translation: CASSLGGLQETQYF.

The rearrangement links TRBV12-3 or TRBV12-4 to TRBJ1-1; D possibly corresponds to TRBD1 (5 bases). V lost 1 base and J lost 11, with 17 bases in between. This CDR3 contains 14 residues. The CDR3 here is CASSLGGTASWAFF. The CDR3 region has the DNA TGTGCCAGCAGTTTAGGAGGGACGGCAAGTTGGGCTTTCTTT.

The rearrangement joins TRBV20-1 to TRBJ2-1, with D uncertain. The CDR3 extends over 12 amino acids. Germline CDR1 and CDR2: DFQATT and SNEGSKA (reference sequence). V lost 3 bases and J lost 10, with 13 bases in between. The CDR3 DNA follows: TGCAGTGCTAGTGTTCCCCCGAAAGAGCAGTTCTTC. It yields the protein CSASVPPKEQFF.

V gene TRBV18 combines with J gene TRBJ1-2; D remains unclear. The CDR3 has 11 amino acids. V was shortened by 3 bases and J by 8 bases, with 7 bases between the two germline ends. The germline gives CDR1 KGHSH, CDR2 LQKENI. The CDR3 loop reads CASSPREGYTF. The DNA of the CDR3 is TGTGCCAGCTCACCGCGGGAAGGCTACACCTTC.